This T cell receptor beta chain was retrieved from a study of technical replicates of blood from several donors. Clones were sequenced by immunoSEQ multiplex PCR, and TCRdb holds only the in-frame ones, with some missing. This sample has about 85,000 clones, with approximately 94% found just once. Per germline, CDR1 LNHDA and CDR2 SQIVND (reference sequence). The length of the CDR3 is 17 residues. Trimming removed 1 base at V and 2 bases at J, with 14 bases between. The material sequenced was T cells isolated from PBMCs. The V gene is TRBV19, the J gene TRBJ2-2; D may be TRBD2 (6 bases). The sequence was obtained from a human donor in good health. The chain's CDR3 is CASSIVFIGTNTGELFF. In DNA, the CDR3 is TGTGCCAGTAGTATAGTATTCATCGGGACTAACACCGGGGAGCTGTTTTTT.